The 15 T cell receptor beta chains given below trace back to one sample, sequenced in a study of T cells in Graves' hyperthyroidism and ophthalmopathy. TCR beta CDR3 regions were amplified from RNA. An initial round of RT-PCR targeting the TCR CDR3 relied on the HTBI primer set. Each CDR3 protein is one row after TCRdb ran MiXCR on the multiplex PCR reads. The sample holds roughly 93,000 distinct CDR3 sequences, 40% seen once. The sample taken for sequencing was peripheral blood or thyroid tissue (not recorded which). These receptors were collected from a woman aged 25 to 39 with Graves' hyperthyroidism.

This clonotype occurred many times. CDR3: CASSLLGGRNTGELFF. CDR3 sequence (DNA): TGTGCCAGCAGCTTGCTCGGGGGTCGGAACACCGGGGAGCTGTTTTTT. The genes are TRBV7-9 and TRBJ2-2, with D possibly matching TRBD2 (6 bases). This CDR3 contains 16 residues. CDR1 and CDR2 (germline): SEHNR, FQNEAQ (reference sequence). V shed 3 bases and J shed 1 base, with 12 bases lying between them.

This clonotype was recorded at least ten times. The chain carries TRBV19 and TRBJ1-5; D gene uncertain. Trimming removed 0 bases at V and 5 bases at J, with 8 bases between. The CDR3 has 14 amino acids. Germline assignment: CDR1 LNHDA and CDR2 SQIVND (reference sequence). The CDR3 region has the DNA TGTGCCAGTAGTATAGAGGTTTGGGATCAGCCCCAGCATTTT. This translates into CASSIEVWDQPQHF.

The chain is built from TRBV28 and TRBJ2-7, with a possible D match to TRBD2 (6 bases). The CDR3 contains 15 residues. From germline, CDR1 is MDHEN and CDR2 SYDVKM. Between the trimmed V and J ends, which lost 10 bases and 3 bases, there was a span of 22 bases. The CDR3 here is CATSSQDGGLYEQYF. CDR3 nucleotide sequence: TGTGCCACCAGCAGCCAGGACGGGGGACTCTACGAGCAGTACTTC.

The chain recombines TRBV7-9 with TRBJ1-3; TRBD1 matches 7 bases. V gave up 2 bases and J gave up 2 bases; unmatched junction bases: 3. The CDR3 sequence is 15 residues long. Per germline, CDR1 SEHNR and CDR2 FQNEAQ (reference sequence). CDR3 in DNA: TGTGCCAGCAGCTTACAGGGGGGGGCTGGAAACACCATATATTTT. Amino acid sequence: CASSLQGGAGNTIYF.

This clonotype was seen repeatedly, ten times or more. This chain joins TRBV28 and TRBJ1-2, with 8 bases lining up with TRBD1. Germline CDR1 and CDR2: MDHEN and SYDVKM. This CDR3 region has 13 residues. V lost 4 bases and J lost 7; bases outside the gene matches: 5. CDR3 protein: CASSSGQGLGYTF. In DNA, the CDR3 is TGTGCCAGCAGTTCCGGACAGGGACTTGGCTACACCTTC.

This clonotype was detected ten times or more. This chain uses TRBV30 with TRBJ1-1; D uncertain. Germline values: CDR1 GTSNPN, CDR2 SVGIG (reference sequence). With 0 bases removed from V and 4 bases from J, the gap between germline ends came to 6 bases. CDR3 length: 12 amino acids. The CDR3 reads CAWSVQPTEAFF. The CDR3 DNA follows: TGTGCCTGGAGTGTACAGCCCACTGAAGCTTTCTTT.

Here the CDR3 reads CASSESGRGCEQYF. CDR3 bases: TGCGCCAGCAGTGAGTCCGGGAGGGGTTGCGAGCAGTACTTC. This sequence joins TRBV10-2 and TRBJ2-7; 8 bases map to TRBD2. Germline V gene lookup returns CDR1 WSHSY and CDR2 SAAADI. V trimming: 0 bases; J trimming: 6 bases; junction bases outside the gene matches: 4. The CDR3 sequence is 14 residues long.

Of note for this clonotype: The CDR3 does not close with the conserved phenylalanine or tryptophan, likely indicating a read error. The chain carries TRBV15 and TRBJ2-3; weak D call: TRBD2 (5 bases). V lost 0 bases, J lost 5 bases, and 21 bases lay in between. Germline CDR1 is LNHNV and CDR2 is YYDKDF (reference sequence). The CDR3 has 18 amino acids. Here the CDR3 DNA reads TGTGCCACCAGCAGAGATGGTAGGCTAGCTCGGGATCTAGATACGCAGTATTCT. Amino acid sequence: CATSRDGRLARDLDTQYS.

Many counts were recorded for this clonotype. The chain uses TRBV18 and TRBJ2-7; no definite D call. V was clipped by 2 bases and J by 5 bases, with 7 bases between them. Germline values: CDR1 KGHSH, CDR2 LQKENI. This CDR3 has 12 residues. The CDR3 nucleotides are TGTGCCAGCTCACCAGGTGACGACGAGCAGTACTTC. Translation gives CASSPGDDEQYF.

The J gene is TRBJ2-5, the V gene TRBV25-1; D may be TRBD2 (7 bases). The V gene lost 5 bases and the J gene lost 5 bases, with 21 bases spanning the gap. The CDR3 is 16 residues long. CDR1 and CDR2 (germline): MGHDK, SYGVNS. CDR3 sequence reads: CASSRMGAGADETQYF. The CDR3 DNA is TGTGCCAGCAGTCGTATGGGGGCGGGAGCTGACGAGACCCAGTACTTC.

As to this clonotype: A much larger clone lies one base from this, so it may be a read error. The CDR3 reads CSASTEGGRYYMNTEASF. The CDR3 DNA reads TGCAGTGCTAGCACGGAGGGCGGTCGCTATTATATGAACACTGAAGCTTCCTTT. The rearrangement uses TRBV20-1 and TRBJ1-1; D is ambiguous. The V gene's germline CDR1 is DFQATT and CDR2 SNEGSKA (reference sequence). The CDR3 extends over 18 amino acids.

There are many counts of this clonotype. This chain links TRBV7-2 with TRBJ2-2, with 10 bases identical to TRBD1. From germline, CDR1 is SGHTA and CDR2 FQGNSA. CDR3 length: 15 amino acids. With 5 bases clipped from V and 6 bases from J, the junction kept 6 bases outside the gene matches. The CDR3 DNA reads as TGTGCCAGCAGCGCCGGGACAGGGGTCTCCGGGGAGCTGTTTTTT. Protein sequence: CASSAGTGVSGELFF. Full variable domain (rest looked up from reference TRBV7-2 and TRBJ2-2): GAGVSQSPSNKVTEKGKDVELRCDPISGHTALYWYRQSLGQGLEFLIYFQGNSAPDKSGLPSDRFSAERTGGSVSTLTIQRTQQEDSAVYLCASSAGTGVSGELFFGEGSRLTVL.

This clonotype was counted at least ten times. This chain links TRBV28 with TRBJ1-5; unclear D gene. Germline V gives CDR1 MDHEN, CDR2 SYDVKM. The V gene lost 3 bases and the J gene lost 1 base, with 7 bases spanning the gap. The CDR3 has 14 amino acids. CDR3 protein: CASSFRQSNQPQHF. The CDR3 DNA reads as TGTGCCAGCAGTTTCCGGCAGAGCAATCAGCCCCAGCATTTT.

This clonotype was observed many times. This rearrangement joins TRBV5-6 to TRBJ1-6; D is undetermined. The length of the CDR3 is 19 residues. In germline, CDR1 is SGHDT, CDR2 YYEEEE. V lost 4 bases and J 3 bases, leaving 23 bases between the germline ends. The CDR3, as DNA: TGTGCCAGCAGCGGAAGTTTCTCGGCGGTTAACTTCTATAATTCACCCCTCCACTTT. Amino acid sequence: CASSGSFSAVNFYNSPLHF.

This clonotype was counted many times. This chain links TRBV5-1 with TRBJ2-3; tentative D call: TRBD2 (6 bases). The CDR3 contains 13 residues. Germline V gene data show CDR1 as SGHRS and CDR2 as YFSETQ. V lost 3 bases and J lost 6, with 11 bases in between. CDR3 sequence reads: CASSSSRGDTQYF. CDR3 nucleotides: TGCGCCAGCAGCTCTTCCCGGGGGGATACGCAGTATTTT.